A selection of T cell receptor beta chains follows, all from one sample in a study of control samples from healthy donors and cancer patients. Profiled with immunoSEQ multiplex PCR; TCRdb holds only in-frame clones, not every one. The table shows approximately 150,000 clones, with roughly 93% occurring only once. The source material was blood. These receptors all come from a man between 18 and 29 years old in good health. The CDR3 runs from the conserved cysteine through the conserved F or W. Fields, in order: J gene, D gene, clone size, V gene, CDR3 protein, CDR3 DNA. D genes are given only for firm matches. The size entry is marked missing in some rows and otherwise reads once, few, many or a size class.

>TRBJ2-5|.|.|TRBV7-2
CASSRPPGYAGTQYF
TGTGCCAGCAGCCGCCCGCCGGGGTACGCGGGGACCCAGTACTTC
>TRBJ2-7|.|once|TRBV27
CASSFGQYEQYF
TGTGCCAGCAGTTTCGGACAGTACGAGCAGTACTTC
>TRBJ2-1|TRBD1|.|TRBV3-1/TRBV3-2
CASSRDRGDEQFF
TGTGCCAGCAGCCGGGACAGGGGTGATGAGCAGTTCTTC
>TRBJ1-1|.|.|TRBV9
CASSVDDQNTEAFF
TGTGCCAGCAGCGTAGACGACCAGAACACTGAAGCTTTCTTT
>TRBJ2-1|.|.|TRBV10-2
CASIRGWGNSYNEQFF
TGCGCCAGCATCCGGGGCTGGGGTAACTCCTACAATGAGCAGTTCTTC
>TRBJ1-1|.|.|TRBV19
CASSIRGTEAFF
TGTGCCAGTAGTATTCGGGGGACTGAAGCTTTCTTT
>TRBJ1-2|.|.|TRBV10-3
CAISEGGWSDGYTF
TGTGCCATCAGTGAGGGGGGCTGGTCCGATGGCTACACCTTC
>TRBJ2-5|.|.|TRBV3-1/TRBV3-2
CASSPMVASQETQYF
TGTGCCAGCAGCCCTATGGTGGCGAGTCAAGAGACCCAGTACTTC
>TRBJ2-7|TRBD1|.|TRBV5-6
CANAGTGENEQYF
TGTGCCAACGCCGGGACAGGGGAAAACGAGCAGTACTTC
>TRBJ2-2|.|once|TRBV19
CASSISSSNTGELFF
TGTGCCAGTAGTATTTCGTCTTCGAACACCGGGGAGCTGTTTTTT
>TRBJ1-5|.|.|TRBV10-3
CAIRWGADQPQHF
TGTGCCATCAGGTGGGGGGCGGATCAGCCCCAGCATTTT
>TRBJ2-1|TRBD2|.|TRBV9
CASSVASGSNEQFF
TGTGCCAGCAGCGTAGCTAGCGGGAGTAATGAGCAGTTCTTC
>TRBJ2-3|.|once|TRBV6-5
CASSPGLQQGDTQYF
TGTGCCAGCAGTCCGGGACTGCAGCAGGGAGATACGCAGTATTTT
>TRBJ2-5|TRBD2|.|TRBV10-1
CAVRRVAGGPREVLRETQYF
TGCGCCGTACGGAGGGTAGCGGGAGGGCCTCGGGAGGTGTTAAGGGAGACCCAGTACTTC
>TRBJ1-1|.|.|TRBV5-1
CASSTDSWNTEAFF
TGCGCCAGCAGCACCGACAGCTGGAACACTGAAGCTTTCTTT
>TRBJ2-7|.|.|TRBV27
CASSYGASYYEQYF
TGTGCCAGCAGTTATGGTGCCAGTTACTACGAGCAGTACTTC
>TRBJ2-5|.|.|TRBV4-1
CASSQETGAETQYF
TGCGCCAGCAGCCAAGAAACGGGTGCAGAGACCCAGTACTTC
>TRBJ2-3|.|.|TRBV6-2/TRBV6-3
CASSYSSNFYTDTQYF
TGTGCCAGCAGTTACTCGTCGAATTTCTACACAGATACGCAGTATTTT
>TRBJ1-2|.|.|TRBV6-1
CASSEGEGTYGYTF
TGTGCCAGCAGTGAAGGAGAGGGGACCTATGGCTACACCTTC
>TRBJ1-1|.|.|TRBV5-8
CASSFRRLGFFF
TGTGCCAGCAGCTTTCGTCGCCTCGGGTTCTTCTTT
>TRBJ1-4|TRBD1|.|TRBV10-1
CASSDRDRDLATNEKLFF
TGCGCCAGCAGTGACCGGGACAGGGACCTAGCAACTAATGAAAAACTGTTTTTT
>TRBJ1-3|.|.|TRBV5-6
CASSRRGGNTIYF
TGTGCCAGCAGCCGAAGAGGAGGAAACACCATATATTTT
>TRBJ1-5|.|.|TRBV6-2/TRBV6-3
CASSPIHRATSNQPQHF
TGTGCCAGCAGCCCGATCCACAGGGCTACAAGCAATCAGCCCCAGCATTTT
>TRBJ2-3|.|.|TRBV7-9
CASSLDSRTDTQYF
TGTGCCAGCAGCTTGGACAGCCGCACAGATACGCAGTATTTT
>TRBJ1-1|TRBD1|once|TRBV19
CASSIVGTGVRTEAFF
TGTGCCAGTAGTATTGTTGGGACAGGGGTGAGAACTGAAGCTTTCTTT
>TRBJ2-7|.|.|TRBV11-3
CASSLGGQTYEQYF
TGTGCCAGCAGCTTAGGAGGACAGACCTACGAGCAGTACTTC
>TRBJ2-7|.|.|TRBV20-1
CSASRGRLTGEQYF
TGCAGTGCTAGTCGCGGGCGGCTAACTGGGGAGCAGTACTTC
>TRBJ2-1|.|.|TRBV9
CASNPQATGGYEQFF
TGTGCCAGCAACCCGCAGGCCACGGGCGGGTATGAGCAGTTCTTC
>TRBJ1-1|.|once|TRBV24-1
CATSDSANTEAFF
TGTGCCACCAGTGACTCAGCGAACACTGAAGCTTTCTTT
>TRBJ2-3|.|.|TRBV13
CASSSATEDTQYF
TGTGCCAGCAGCTCAGCGACTGAGGATACGCAGTATTTT
>TRBJ1-1|.|.|TRBV30
CAWSAGNTEAFF
TGTGCCTGGAGTGCAGGGAACACTGAAGCTTTCTTT
>TRBJ1-2|TRBD1|.|TRBV18
CASSPGGQGASGYTF
TGTGCCAGCTCACCGGGTGGACAGGGGGCAAGCGGCTACACCTTC
>TRBJ1-2|.|.|TRBV10-1
CASSEGIGRGYTF
TGCGCCAGCAGTGAAGGTATCGGCCGAGGCTACACCTTC
>TRBJ1-1|.|.|TRBV19
CASSISGSGATEAFF
TGTGCCAGTAGTATCTCCGGTTCAGGGGCCACTGAAGCTTTCTTT
>TRBJ1-2|.|.|TRBV5-1
CASSLSSGASNYGYTF
TGCGCCAGCAGCTTGTCGTCGGGCGCCTCTAACTATGGCTACACCTTC
>TRBJ2-1|TRBD2|.|TRBV27
CASSFGRAYEQFF
TGTGCCAGCAGTTTCGGGAGGGCCTATGAGCAGTTCTTC
>TRBJ2-1|.|.|TRBV7-9
CASSRGTERKNEQFF
TGTGCCAGCAGCCGCGGGACAGAGAGGAAAAATGAGCAGTTCTTC
>TRBJ1-3|.|.|TRBV9
CASSVVETSGNTIYF
TGTGCCAGCAGCGTAGTCGAGACCTCTGGAAACACCATATATTTT
>TRBJ2-1|.|.|TRBV28
CASRTESYNEQFF
TGTGCCAGTCGGACGGAATCCTACAATGAGCAGTTCTTC
>TRBJ1-2|.|.|TRBV13
CASSLEENYGYTF
TGTGCCAGCAGCCTGGAAGAAAACTATGGCTACACCTTC
>TRBJ2-7|TRBD2|.|TRBV29-1
CSVAAGGRVEQYF
TGCAGCGTTGCGGCGGGAGGGAGGGTCGAGCAGTACTTC
>TRBJ1-4|.|once|TRBV4-3
CASSPLGGGRIEKLFF
TGCGCCAGCAGCCCGCTGGGAGGTGGCCGGATTGAAAAACTGTTTTTT
>TRBJ2-7|.|.|TRBV12-3/TRBV12-4
CASSFLAAEQYF
TGTGCCAGCAGTTTCTTGGCAGCCGAGCAGTACTTC
>TRBJ1-1|.|.|TRBV20-1
CSATGNTEAFF
TGCAGTGCTACTGGGAACACTGAAGCTTTCTTT
>TRBJ2-7|TRBD1|few|TRBV3-1/TRBV3-2
CASSRDRFYEQYF
TGTGCCAGCAGCCGGGACAGGTTCTACGAGCAGTACTTC
>TRBJ2-2|TRBD2|few|TRBV14
CASSPGLAGPLVDPTGELFF
TGTGCCAGCAGCCCGGGACTAGCGGGACCATTGGTAGATCCCACCGGGGAGCTGTTTTTT
>TRBJ1-2|TRBD1|.|TRBV7-2
CASSPMEGAVGYTF
TGTGCCAGCAGCCCGATGGAGGGGGCTGTAGGCTACACCTTC
>TRBJ2-6|TRBD1|.|TRBV27
CASSVQGTIGANVLTF
TGTGCCAGCAGTGTACAGGGGACGATAGGGGCCAACGTCCTGACTTTC
>TRBJ1-6|.|.|TRBV9
CASSPQDSSYNSPLHF
TGTGCCAGCAGCCCACAGGACAGCTCCTATAATTCACCCCTCCACTTT
>TRBJ2-3|.|.|TRBV2
CASSGDWANTDTQYF
TGTGCCAGCAGTGGGGACTGGGCGAATACAGATACGCAGTATTTT
>TRBJ1-1|TRBD1|.|TRBV11-2
CASSLGHRGSTEAFF
TGTGCCAGCAGCTTGGGCCACAGGGGGAGCACTGAAGCTTTCTTT
>TRBJ1-5|.|.|TRBV30
CAWRVGPNQPQHF
TGTGCCTGGAGGGTTGGTCCCAATCAGCCCCAGCATTTT